The source of this TCR beta chain is a study of T-cell memory formation after mild COVID-19. TCRdb re-analysed the 5' RACE reads in MiXCR, keeping a single row per CDR3 protein. This repertoire shows around 130,000 distinct CDR3 sequences, roughly 13% found once; its top ten account for about 26%. V trimming: 4 bases; J trimming: 1 base; junction bases outside the gene matches: 4. CDR1 is LNHDA and CDR2 is SQIVND in the germline V gene (reference sequence). The CDR3 consists of 15 residues. This clonotype came up a few times. The V call is TRBV19, the J call TRBJ2-1, with 7 positions matching TRBD2. The sample was PBMCs or a T cell subset sorted from them (not recorded which). This TCR was recovered from an adult woman who had mild COVID-19 (a few samples of this study predate the infection). Cell type and time point are not known. CDR3 in DNA: TGTGCCAGTAGTACAGCGGGAAAATCCTACAATGAGCAGTTCTTC. Amino acids: CASSTAGKSYNEQFF. Based on the CDR3 plus reference TRBV19 and TRBJ2-1, the full variable domain is DGGITQSPKYLFRKEGQNVTLSCEQNLNHDAMYWYRQDPGQGLRLIYYSQIVNDFQKGDIAEGYSVSREKKESFPLTVTSAQKNPTAFYLCASSTAGKSYNEQFFGPGTRLTVL.